The TCR beta chain described here comes from a study of cytomegalovirus exposure and HLA in healthy donors. Turning to the study itself: Later analysis reported that the roughly 120 validation repertoires shared the platform of the 500 to 750 first-cohort repertoires.

The junction had 12 bases not matched to a gene; V was cut back by 0 bases and J by 8 bases. Per the germline V gene, CDR1 is SGHRS and CDR2 is YFSETQ. The CDR3 contains 16 residues. The method was immunoSEQ multiplex PCR; TCRdb's version includes in-frame clones alone and lacks a portion of them. The sample records 200,000 or so clones, roughly 91% being singletons. This clone turned up a few times. What it binds is unknown. Findings and caveats of the study: The study labeled 150 to 200 TCR beta chains cytomegalovirus-associated. Most TCRs appeared rarely, but some public TCRs recurred in many donors. Subsequent analysis of the 110 or so validation repertoires found a tendency for first-cohort TCR clusters to co-occur.

The receptor comes from a woman younger than 35 in good health and CMV-seropositive. Sequencing input: PBMCs. The chain couples TRBV5-1 to TRBJ2-7; TRBD1 aligns across 9 bases. The CDR3 reads CASSLGQGGPFTKQYF. CDR3 nucleotides: TGCGCCAGCAGCTTGGGACAGGGGGGACCCTTTACGAAGCAGTACTTC.